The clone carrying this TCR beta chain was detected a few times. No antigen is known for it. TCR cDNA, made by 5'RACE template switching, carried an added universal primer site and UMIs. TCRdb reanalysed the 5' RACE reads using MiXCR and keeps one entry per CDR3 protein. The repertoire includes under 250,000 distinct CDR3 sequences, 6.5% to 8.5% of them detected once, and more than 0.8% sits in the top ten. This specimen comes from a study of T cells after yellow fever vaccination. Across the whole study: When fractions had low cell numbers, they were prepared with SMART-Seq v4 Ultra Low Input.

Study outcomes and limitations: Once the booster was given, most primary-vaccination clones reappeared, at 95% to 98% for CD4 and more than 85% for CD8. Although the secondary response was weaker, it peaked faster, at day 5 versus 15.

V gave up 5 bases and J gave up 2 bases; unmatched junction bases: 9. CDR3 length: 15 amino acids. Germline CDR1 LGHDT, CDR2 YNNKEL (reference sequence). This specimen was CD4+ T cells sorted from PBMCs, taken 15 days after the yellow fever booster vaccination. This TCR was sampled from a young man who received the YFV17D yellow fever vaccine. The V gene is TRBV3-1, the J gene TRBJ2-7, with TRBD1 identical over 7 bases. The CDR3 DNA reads TGTGCCAGCAGCAAAATTCGGGACAGCCCCTACGAGCAGTACTTC. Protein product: CASSKIRDSPYEQYF.